These 6 T cell receptor beta chains were sequenced from one sample in a study of blood T cell repertoires in COVID-19. Using immunoSEQ multiplex PCR, the repertoire was profiled, and TCRdb retains in-frame clones only, with some absent. The profile shows a few hundred thousand clones, roughly 90% of them singletons. The sample comprised peripheral blood. These receptors came from a woman between 25 and 40 years old with COVID-19, enrolled during active disease.

The rearrangement uses TRBV11-2 and TRBJ1-2; 9 nucleotides match TRBD1. CDR3 size: 17 residues. Germline CDR1 is SGHAT and CDR2 is FQNNGV. J gave up 4 bases and V 3 bases, and 12 bases lay outside the gene matches. In DNA form, the CDR3 reads TGTGCCAGCAGCTTGGGGGACAGGGCGGTCATGGGCTATGGCTACACCTTC. Protein sequence: CASSLGDRAVMGYGYTF. The whole variable domain, filled in from reference TRBV11-2 and TRBJ1-2, reads EAGVAQSPRYKIIEKRQSVAFWCNPISGHATLYWYQQILGQGPKLLIQFQNNGVVDDSQLPKDRFSAERLKGVDSTLKIQPAKLEDSAVYLCASSLGDRAVMGYGYTFGSGTRLTVV.

The rearrangement links TRBV29-1 to TRBJ1-2; TRBD1 aligns across 8 bases. Trimming cost V 6 bases and J 6 bases; bases outside gene matches: 6. Looked up from germline, CDR1 is SQVTM and CDR2 is ANQGSEA. The CDR3 contains 12 residues. Here the CDR3 DNA reads TGCAGCGTCCAAACAGGGGGGGATGGCTACACCTTC. It encodes CSVQTGGDGYTF.

The chain combines TRBV9 with TRBJ2-1, with a tentative D call TRBD2 (5 bases). The CDR3 runs to 15 residues. Trimming removed 3 bases from V and 2 bases from J, with 12 bases in between. Per germline, CDR1 SGDLS and CDR2 YYNGEE. CDR3 nucleotides: TGTGCCAGCAGCGGAGCCGGGGAACCCTACAATGAGCAGTTCTTC. It codes for CASSGAGEPYNEQFF.

This clone has only one observation. The chain employs TRBV6-6 and TRBJ1-5; D may be TRBD1 (6 bases). V was pared by 0 bases and J by 3 bases, with 9 bases between. CDR3 size: 15 residues. Germline V gene sequence: CDR1 MNHNY, CDR2 SVGAGI (reference sequence). The CDR3 region is CASSYSWDNNQPQHF. CDR3 nucleotide sequence: TGTGCCAGCAGTTACTCGTGGGACAACAATCAGCCCCAGCATTTT.

The gene calls are TRBV6-4 and TRBJ2-1, with TRBD2 matching over 7 bases. Germline V lookup: CDR1 MRHNA, CDR2 SNTAGT. The V gene end was trimmed by 0 bases and the J gene end by 6 bases; junction bases not matched to a gene: 5. The CDR3 covers 15 residues. The CDR3 loop reads CASSDSTGGGNEQFF. The CDR3 nucleotides read TGTGCCAGCAGTGACTCGACGGGAGGCGGCAATGAGCAGTTCTTC.

The rearrangement joins TRBV12-3 or TRBV12-4 to TRBJ1-1, with D possibly being TRBD1 (5 bases). The CDR3 loop spans 12 amino acids. V lost 5 bases and J lost 7, with 11 bases in between. CDR3 region: CASSRNRLEAFF. The DNA of the CDR3 is TGTGCCAGCAGTCGAAACAGGCTTGAAGCTTTCTTT.